A single sample gave rise to the 15 T cell receptor beta chains below, sequenced in a study of Graves' ophthalmopathy and Graves' hyperthyroidism. TCR beta CDR3 regions were amplified from RNA transcripts. First-round RT-PCR relied on HTBI primers, and a second-round multiplex PCR came next. TCRdb reanalysed the multiplex PCR reads using MiXCR and keeps one entry per CDR3 protein. This table holds about 660,000 distinct CDR3 sequences, about 38% found once. The sample comprised peripheral blood. The receptors come from an adult man with Graves' ophthalmopathy.

The table lists this clonotype with a few counts. The junction shows a germline mismatch at one end, possibly a read error. J is TRBJ2-7 and V is TRBV7-2; TRBD1 or TRBD2 may be the D gene (5 bases each). The CDR3 is 16 amino acids. Germline values: CDR1 SGHTA, CDR2 FQGNSA. CDR3: CASSLASGTGTYEQYF. The DNA for the CDR3 is TGTGCCAGCAGCCTAGCATCTGGGACGGGAACCTACGAGCAGTACTTC.

Notes on this clonotype: At one boundary the junction diverges from the germline segment, which might be a read error. This chain connects TRBV9 to TRBJ2-7; possibly TRBD1 or TRBD2 for D (5 bases each). There are 9 residues in the CDR3. Germline assignment: CDR1 SGDLS and CDR2 YYNGEE. The CDR3 DNA is TGTGCCAGCAGCGTAGACGGGGCTTTC. Protein product: CASSVDGAF.

The chain is built from TRBV20-1 and TRBJ2-5; TRBD1 matches 8 bases. V lost 5 bases and J lost 9; bases outside the gene matches: 8. The CDR3 runs 12 residues. Germline CDR1 DFQATT, CDR2 SNEGSKA (reference sequence). DNA for the CDR3: TGCAGTGCTCAGGGGGCCGGTCAGCCCCAGTACTTC. This gives the protein CSAQGAGQPQYF.

Ten or more counts support this clonotype. V usage is TRBV2 and J usage is TRBJ1-2; D gene unclear. Germline V gene data show CDR1 as SNHLY and CDR2 as FYNNEI. Deletions cut 2 bases from V and 2 bases from J, with 6 bases between. The CDR3 totals 13 residues. The CDR3 coding sequence is TGTGCCAGCAGTGAAACACCCAACTATGGCTACACCTTC. Translation: CASSETPNYGYTF.

V and J are TRBV10-3 and TRBJ2-7; the D is unclear. The J call may be mistaken, given a closer DNA end match to TRBJ2-5. CDR1 is ENHRY, CDR2 SYGVKD, per germline. The CDR3 spans 12 residues. The CDR3 protein is CAISEVVETQYF. CDR3 DNA sequence: TGTGCCATCAGTGAGGTAGTCGAGACCCAGTACTTC.

The sample holds many counts of this clonotype. The chain links TRBV4-3 to TRBJ1-6; D is undetermined. Germline V lookup: CDR1 LGHNA, CDR2 YSLEER. V was clipped by 3 bases and J by 4 bases, with 7 bases between them. The CDR3 runs to 14 residues. The CDR3 sequence is CASSQLKYNSPLHF. The CDR3 DNA sequence: TGCGCCAGCAGCCAGTTGAAATATAATTCACCCCTCCACTTT.

This clonotype was detected only a few times. DNA for the CDR3: TGTGCCAGCAGCTTAGACCGGGAAGCCTACGAGCAGTACTTC. It specifies CASSLDREAYEQYF. The chain is built from TRBV11-2 and TRBJ2-7; TRBD2 might be the D (5 bases). This CDR3 has 14 residues. Germline lookup yields CDR1 SGHAT and CDR2 FQNNGV. Trimming cost V 0 bases and J 2 bases, with 8 bases left between them. Drawing the rest from reference TRBV11-2 and TRBJ2-7, the complete variable domain is EAGVAQSPRYKIIEKRQSVAFWCNPISGHATLYWYQQILGQGPKLLIQFQNNGVVDDSQLPKDRFSAERLKGVDSTLKIQPAKLEDSAVYLCASSLDREAYEQYFGPGTRLTVT.

Only a few counts were recorded for this clonotype. This chain uses TRBV29-1 with TRBJ1-2; a weak D match, TRBD1 (5 bases). This CDR3 is 10 amino acids long. Per germline, CDR1 SQVTM and CDR2 ANQGSEA. Trimming left V 6 bases short and J 11 bases short, with 13 bases between. CDR3 coding DNA: TGCAGCGTCGGAAAGGGGCGATACACCTTC. Protein sequence: CSVGKGRYTF.

This clonotype was observed at least ten times. The chain is built from TRBV9 and TRBJ1-3; D gene unclear. The CDR3 is made up of 14 amino acids. CDR1 is SGDLS and CDR2 is YYNGEE in the germline V gene. V gave up 3 bases and J gave up 0 bases, with 7 bases separating them. CDR3: CASSARFSGNTIYF. CDR3 bases: TGTGCCAGCAGCGCGAGATTCTCTGGAAACACCATATATTTT.

This clonotype turned up a few times. The V call is TRBV19, the J call TRBJ1-5; 7 nucleotides line up with TRBD1. With 7 bases clipped from V and 4 bases from J, the junction kept 10 bases outside the gene matches. This CDR3 comprises 15 residues. The germline CDR1 and CDR2 sequences are LNHDA and SQIVND (reference sequence). The CDR3 bases are TGTGCCAGTAAATTCACAGGGGCAGTAAATCAGCCCCAGCATTTT. It specifies CASKFTGAVNQPQHF.

V gene TRBV15 combines with J gene TRBJ2-3; 11 positions agree with TRBD2. Germline V gene sequence: CDR1 LNHNV, CDR2 YYDKDF (reference sequence). CDR3 length: 16 residues. Trimming removed 4 bases from V and 1 base from J; junction bases left unmatched: 4. The CDR3 sequence: CATSTLSGGGTDTQYF. The CDR3 DNA reads as TGTGCCACCAGCACCCTTAGCGGGGGGGGCACAGATACGCAGTATTTT.

The chain employs TRBV5-6 and TRBJ2-7; 9 bases fit TRBD1. Germline lookup yields CDR1 SGHDT and CDR2 YYEEEE. The CDR3 runs 15 residues. Losses at the gene ends were 0 bases for V and 7 bases for J; bases not matched to a gene: 8. The CDR3 coding sequence is TGTGCCAGCAGCTTGGGTGGGGGACAGGGTCGGGAGCAGTACTTC. Protein product: CASSLGGGQGREQYF.

The chain uses TRBV7-9 and TRBJ1-6; D not certain. Germline CDR1 and CDR2: SEHNR and FQNEAQ (reference sequence). Trimming stripped 11 bases from V and 8 bases from J, with 16 bases between. The CDR3 has 13 residues. Written as DNA, the CDR3 is TGTGCCTGGAGCTCACAGCCGGATTCACCCCTCCACTTT. Encoded protein: CAWSSQPDSPLHF.

This clonotype was seen many times. V is TRBV7-6 and J is TRBJ1-6; D gene ambiguous. With 3 bases removed from V and 9 bases from J, the gap between germline ends came to 15 bases. CDR1 and CDR2 (germline): SGHVS, FNYEAQ. The CDR3 length is 15 residues. The CDR3 loop is CASSFLIGVTSPLHF. In DNA, the CDR3 is TGTGCCAGCAGCTTCCTGATCGGCGTTACTTCACCCCTCCACTTT.

The table lists this clonotype with a few counts. V and J are TRBV3-1 and TRBJ2-7, with TRBD2 as a possible D gene (5 bases). Trimming left V 3 bases short and J 10 bases short, with 13 bases between. The germline gives CDR1 LGHDT, CDR2 YNNKEL (reference sequence). The CDR3 is 12 amino acids. The CDR3 reads CASSQGGLFQYF. CDR3 sequence (DNA): TGTGCCAGCAGCCAGGGTGGACTTTTTCAGTACTTC.